The 8 T cell receptor beta chains below were found in one sample sequenced in a study of shared clonotypes between healthy human individuals. The assay was immunoSEQ multiplex PCR, and TCRdb's table has in-frame clones only and misses some. Among 2 million to 2.5 million clones, more than 90% were seen once, and the ten largest hold over 0.1%. Sequenced material: naive CD4+ T cells sorted from blood. Subset given: CD45RA+ positively selected. Source of these receptors: a young man in good health.

Only one count was recorded for this clone. The chain is built from TRBV5-4 and TRBJ2-5; maybe TRBD1 (5 bases). From germline, CDR1 is SGHNT and CDR2 YYREEE (reference sequence). CDR3 length: 13 residues. Trimming cost V 4 bases and J 5 bases, with 12 bases left between them. CDR3 DNA: TGTGCCAGCAGCATCCTCGCAGGGGAGACCCAGTACTTC. Its translation: CASSILAGETQYF.

This clone was seen once. The rearrangement links TRBV10-3 to TRBJ2-5; either TRBD1 or TRBD2 may supply D (5 bases each). The CDR3 is made up of 14 amino acids. Germline V gene sequence: CDR1 ENHRY, CDR2 SYGVKD. Trimming took 8 bases from V and 5 from J, leaving 18 bases between them. CDR3 region: CAIRASRDAETQYF. For the CDR3, the DNA is TGTGCCATCCGAGCGAGCAGGGACGCGGAGACCCAGTACTTC.

The rearrangement uses TRBV5-4 and TRBJ2-3; either TRBD1 or TRBD2 may fit D (5 bases each). V was trimmed by 4 bases and J by 2 bases, leaving 11 bases between them. The germline gives CDR1 SGHNT, CDR2 YYREEE (reference sequence). The CDR3 is 14 residues long. The CDR3: CASSPRDPTDTQYF. For the CDR3, the DNA is TGTGCCAGCAGCCCGAGGGACCCCACAGATACGCAGTATTTT.

This clone appeared once. The chain uses TRBV14 and TRBJ2-1; TRBD2 aligns across 9 bases. There are 15 residues in the CDR3. CDR1 and CDR2 from the germline V gene are SGHDN and FVKESK. The trim removed 5 bases at V and 3 bases at J, leaving 5 bases unmatched. The CDR3: CASSTTSGYYNEQFF. The CDR3 DNA sequence: TGTGCCAGCAGCACGACTAGCGGCTACTACAATGAGCAGTTCTTC.

V usage is TRBV19 and J usage is TRBJ1-2; D gene unclear. The length of the CDR3 is 15 residues. Deletions cut 3 bases from V and 4 bases from J, with 15 bases between. Per the germline V gene, CDR1 is LNHDA and CDR2 is SQIVND (reference sequence). The CDR3 sequence: CASSIPGEVGYGYTF. CDR3 bases: TGTGCCAGTAGTATTCCGGGTGAGGTTGGCTATGGCTACACCTTC.

The rearrangement links TRBV5-1 to TRBJ1-2, with TRBD1 matching 8 bases. V dropped 4 bases and J dropped 2; count of bases not matched to a gene: 7. CDR1 SGHRS and CDR2 YFSETQ come from the germline V gene. The CDR3 contains 15 residues. CDR3 amino acids: CASSPSRTGNYGYTF. The CDR3 coding sequence is TGCGCCAGCAGCCCAAGTCGGACAGGGAACTATGGCTACACCTTC. The entire variable domain, with the rest obtained from reference TRBV5-1 and TRBJ1-2, is as follows: KAGVTQTPRYLIKTRGQQVTLSCSPISGHRSVSWYQQTPGQGLQFLFEYFSETQRNKGNFPGRFSGRQFSNSRSEMNVSTLELGDSALYLCASSPSRTGNYGYTFGSGTRLTVV.

This sequence joins TRBV11-3 and TRBJ1-4, with a possible D match to TRBD1 (5 bases). V dropped 5 bases and J dropped 8 bases, with 18 bases sitting between them. This CDR3 is 15 amino acids long. Germline V gene lookup returns CDR1 SGHNT and CDR2 YENEEA. The CDR3 DNA sequence: TGTGCCAGCAGCCCGGCAGGGCGGATAACGGAAAAACTGTTTTTT. Translated, it gives CASSPAGRITEKLFF. The full variable domain, rest sourced from reference TRBV11-3 and TRBJ1-4, is EAGVVQSPRYKIIEKKQPVAFWCNPISGHNTLYWYLQNLGQGPELLIRYENEEAVDDSQLPKDRFSAERLKGVDSTLKIQPAELGDSAVYLCASSPAGRITEKLFFGSGTQLSVL.

This clone was recorded once. This chain connects TRBV7-9 to TRBJ2-5; 8 nucleotides agree with TRBD2. Per germline, CDR1 SEHNR and CDR2 FQNEAQ (reference sequence). After removal of 3 bases from V and 5 bases from J, the junction contained 11 bases not matched to a gene. This CDR3 contains 16 residues. For the CDR3, the DNA is TGTGCCAGCAGCTTCCTAGCGGGCTCCCGGGGTGAGACCCAGTACTTC. Amino acid sequence: CASSFLAGSRGETQYF.